These T cell receptor beta chains were read from a single sample in a study of cytomegalovirus exposure and HLA in healthy donors. Sequenced by immunoSEQ multiplex PCR; TCRdb stores in-frame clones only, minus some. The sample holds tens of thousands of clones, about 70% seen once. Sequencing input: PBMCs. These receptors were taken from a woman between 55 and 75 years old in good health and CMV-seropositive. Both conserved end residues are part of each CDR3. Each record gives: J gene, D gene, CDR3 length, clone size, V gene, CDR3 DNA, CDR3 protein. A D gene is named only where the DNA matches it firmly. Size is omitted from some rows. Given values are once, few, many or a class for expanded clones.

j_call: TRBJ2-5; d_call: .; cdr3_length: 16; clone_size: .; v_call: TRBV5-6; cdr3_nt: TGTGCCAGCAGCTTGGTAATACCAGGACTACAAGAGACCCAGTACTTC; cdr3_aa: CASSLVIPGLQETQYF
j_call: TRBJ2-7; d_call: .; cdr3_length: 15; clone_size: .; v_call: TRBV6-5; cdr3_nt: TGTGCCAGCAGTTACCGATTTAGAGGCTTCTACGAGCAGTACTTC; cdr3_aa: CASSYRFRGFYEQYF
j_call: TRBJ2-5; d_call: .; cdr3_length: 12; clone_size: .; v_call: TRBV10-3; cdr3_nt: TGTGCCACTGGGGACAACCAAGAGACCCAGTACTTC; cdr3_aa: CATGDNQETQYF
j_call: TRBJ2-5; d_call: .; cdr3_length: 14; clone_size: .; v_call: TRBV2; cdr3_nt: TGTGCCAGGGAGACAGGCTACGTAAATGGAGAGCAGTACTTC; cdr3_aa: CARETGYVNGEQYF
j_call: TRBJ1-4; d_call: .; cdr3_length: 13; clone_size: once; v_call: TRBV7-2; cdr3_nt: TGTGCCAGCAGCTCTAGGACGGGAGAAAAACTGTTTTTT; cdr3_aa: CASSSRTGEKLFF
j_call: TRBJ1-2; d_call: .; cdr3_length: 15; clone_size: .; v_call: TRBV18; cdr3_nt: TGTGCCAGCTCACCCGGACAGAGCCGGGTGGGAGGCTACACCTTC; cdr3_aa: CASSPGQSRVGGYTF
j_call: TRBJ2-7; d_call: TRBD1; cdr3_length: 14; clone_size: few; v_call: TRBV19; cdr3_nt: TGTGCCAGTAGTGTGTCAGGGGGCAAGTACGAGCAGTACTTC; cdr3_aa: CASSVSGGKYEQYF
j_call: TRBJ1-1; d_call: .; cdr3_length: 12; clone_size: few; v_call: TRBV7-2; cdr3_nt: TGTGCCAGCAGCGCCGACTGGGCTGAAGCTTTCTTT; cdr3_aa: CASSADWAEAFF
j_call: TRBJ2-1; d_call: TRBD2; cdr3_length: 15; clone_size: .; v_call: TRBV6-5; cdr3_nt: TGTGCCAGCACCCGGACTAGTTCGAACTACAATGAGCAGTTCTTC; cdr3_aa: CASTRTSSNYNEQFF
j_call: TRBJ2-3; d_call: .; cdr3_length: 13; clone_size: .; v_call: TRBV4-2; cdr3_nt: TGTGCCAGCAGCCAAGATCGGGGAGATACGCAGTATTTT; cdr3_aa: CASSQDRGDTQYF
j_call: TRBJ2-1; d_call: .; cdr3_length: 15; clone_size: .; v_call: TRBV2; cdr3_nt: TGTGCCAGCAGCGCCGGGACAACCTCCTACAATGAGCAGTTCTTC; cdr3_aa: CASSAGTTSYNEQFF
j_call: TRBJ2-3; d_call: .; cdr3_length: 14; clone_size: .; v_call: TRBV29-1; cdr3_nt: TGCAGCGTTGAAATATGGGCAGCCGGAGATACGCAGTATTTT; cdr3_aa: CSVEIWAAGDTQYF
j_call: TRBJ1-1; d_call: .; cdr3_length: 14; clone_size: .; v_call: TRBV5-1; cdr3_nt: TGCGCCAGCAGCTTTGGGGGACTGGGCACTGAAGCTTTCTTT; cdr3_aa: CASSFGGLGTEAFF
j_call: TRBJ2-7; d_call: .; cdr3_length: 15; clone_size: .; v_call: TRBV7-2; cdr3_nt: TGTGCCAGCAGCCCCCAGGGAGGGGGCTCCTACGAGCAGTACTTC; cdr3_aa: CASSPQGGGSYEQYF
j_call: TRBJ2-3; d_call: .; cdr3_length: 12; clone_size: few; v_call: TRBV27; cdr3_nt: TGTGCCAGCAGTTTCATCCCGGGTACGCAGTATTTT; cdr3_aa: CASSFIPGTQYF
j_call: TRBJ1-3; d_call: .; cdr3_length: 13; clone_size: .; v_call: TRBV6-1; cdr3_nt: TGTGCCAGCAGTGAACCGACAGGTAACACCATATATTTT; cdr3_aa: CASSEPTGNTIYF
j_call: TRBJ2-7; d_call: TRBD2; cdr3_length: 16; clone_size: .; v_call: TRBV7-2; cdr3_nt: TGTGCCAGCAGCCGACTAGCGGGGGCAAGCTCCTACGAGCAGTACTTC; cdr3_aa: CASSRLAGASSYEQYF
j_call: TRBJ1-5; d_call: .; cdr3_length: 15; clone_size: .; v_call: TRBV7-2; cdr3_nt: TGTGCCAGCAGCTCCACCTACGGGACTTTTCAAGCCCAGCATTTT; cdr3_aa: CASSSTYGTFQAQHF
j_call: TRBJ1-1; d_call: .; cdr3_length: 15; clone_size: .; v_call: TRBV2; cdr3_nt: TGTGCCAGCAGTGTATCTCCGGGTTCCAACACTGAAGCTTTCTTT; cdr3_aa: CASSVSPGSNTEAFF
j_call: TRBJ2-7; d_call: TRBD1; cdr3_length: 14; clone_size: .; v_call: TRBV7-9; cdr3_nt: TGTGCCAGCAGCTTAGTGGGGACAGGGGACGAGCAGTACTTC; cdr3_aa: CASSLVGTGDEQYF
j_call: TRBJ2-5; d_call: TRBD1; cdr3_length: 14; clone_size: once; v_call: TRBV5-4; cdr3_nt: TGTGCCAGCAGCTTTGGGACAGGCCAAGAGACCCAGTACTTC; cdr3_aa: CASSFGTGQETQYF
j_call: TRBJ1-1; d_call: .; cdr3_length: 14; clone_size: once; v_call: TRBV5-5; cdr3_nt: TGTGCCAGCAGCTTGGGAGGGCTCGGCACTGAAGCTTTCTTT; cdr3_aa: CASSLGGLGTEAFF
j_call: TRBJ2-6; d_call: .; cdr3_length: 17; clone_size: few; v_call: TRBV18; cdr3_nt: TGTGCCAGCTCACTTAAGCGGACAGCATCTGGGGCCAACGTCCTGACTTTC; cdr3_aa: CASSLKRTASGANVLTF
j_call: TRBJ1-4; d_call: .; cdr3_length: 15; clone_size: .; v_call: TRBV2; cdr3_nt: TGTGCCAGCAGTGTAGGGGGACAAGTTAATGAAAAACTGTTTTTT; cdr3_aa: CASSVGGQVNEKLFF
j_call: TRBJ2-1; d_call: TRBD2; cdr3_length: 14; clone_size: .; v_call: TRBV7-2; cdr3_nt: TGTGCCAGCAGCAGCGGGGGGGCCTTGAATGAGCAGTTCTTC; cdr3_aa: CASSSGGALNEQFF
j_call: TRBJ1-2; d_call: .; cdr3_length: 12; clone_size: .; v_call: TRBV4-3; cdr3_nt: TGCGCCAGCAGCCATGTCCGCGGTGGCTACACCTTC; cdr3_aa: CASSHVRGGYTF
j_call: TRBJ2-3; d_call: TRBD2; cdr3_length: 15; clone_size: .; v_call: TRBV9; cdr3_nt: TGTGCCAGCAGCGGCGCGGGGGTTTCCACAGATACGCAGTATTTT; cdr3_aa: CASSGAGVSTDTQYF
j_call: TRBJ2-7; d_call: .; cdr3_length: 11; clone_size: .; v_call: TRBV19; cdr3_nt: TGTGCCGCGGGGGCCGGTCGCGAGCAGTACTTC; cdr3_aa: CAAGAGREQYF
j_call: TRBJ2-5; d_call: TRBD2; cdr3_length: 17; clone_size: .; v_call: TRBV7-2; cdr3_nt: TGTGCCAGCAGCTTAGCGTCCGTTGGCGGGGGGCAAGAGACCCAGTACTTC; cdr3_aa: CASSLASVGGGQETQYF
j_call: TRBJ1-4; d_call: .; cdr3_length: 14; clone_size: .; v_call: TRBV19; cdr3_nt: TGTGCCAGTAAATTGACAGGCATTAATGAAAAACTGTTTTTT; cdr3_aa: CASKLTGINEKLFF
j_call: TRBJ2-2; d_call: .; cdr3_length: 14; clone_size: .; v_call: TRBV2; cdr3_nt: TGTGCCAGCCGGGCCCAGGGTCACACCGGGGAGCTGTTTTTT; cdr3_aa: CASRAQGHTGELFF
j_call: TRBJ1-5; d_call: .; cdr3_length: 13; clone_size: few; v_call: TRBV15; cdr3_nt: TGTGCCACCAGCCGGACAGTCAATCAGCCCCAGCATTTT; cdr3_aa: CATSRTVNQPQHF
j_call: TRBJ1-1; d_call: .; cdr3_length: 15; clone_size: .; v_call: TRBV7-9; cdr3_nt: TGTTCCAGCAGCCACCTCAGGGGCGGCAACACTGAAGCTTTCTTT; cdr3_aa: CSSSHLRGGNTEAFF
j_call: TRBJ2-7; d_call: .; cdr3_length: 13; clone_size: .; v_call: TRBV30; cdr3_nt: TGTGCCTGCCACCGGGAACAGCCCTACGAGCAGTACTTC; cdr3_aa: CACHREQPYEQYF
j_call: TRBJ2-7; d_call: .; cdr3_length: 13; clone_size: .; v_call: TRBV4-1; cdr3_nt: TGCGCCAGCAGTCCTGCCGCAGACTACGAGCAGTACTTC; cdr3_aa: CASSPAADYEQYF
j_call: TRBJ2-2; d_call: TRBD1; cdr3_length: 15; clone_size: few; v_call: TRBV6-1; cdr3_nt: TGTGCCAGCAATGCCGACAGGGGGCGTACCGGGGAGCTGTTTTTT; cdr3_aa: CASNADRGRTGELFF
j_call: TRBJ1-6; d_call: TRBD1; cdr3_length: 14; clone_size: .; v_call: TRBV19; cdr3_nt: TGTGCCAGTAGTGCGAGACAGGGACGTTCACCCCTCCACTTT; cdr3_aa: CASSARQGRSPLHF
j_call: TRBJ1-2; d_call: TRBD1; cdr3_length: 14; clone_size: .; v_call: TRBV11-2; cdr3_nt: TGTGCCAGCAGCATGGACAGGGTATCGAACGGCTACACCTTC; cdr3_aa: CASSMDRVSNGYTF
j_call: TRBJ1-1; d_call: .; cdr3_length: 13; clone_size: .; v_call: TRBV7-3; cdr3_nt: TGTGCCAGCAGCTTCGTACAAGACACGGAAGCTTTCTTT; cdr3_aa: CASSFVQDTEAFF
j_call: TRBJ2-2; d_call: .; cdr3_length: 15; clone_size: few; v_call: TRBV4-3; cdr3_nt: TGCGCCAGCAGCCAAGATCCAGGTAGTCTGCGGGAGCTGTTTTTT; cdr3_aa: CASSQDPGSLRELFF
j_call: TRBJ1-1; d_call: TRBD1; cdr3_length: 18; clone_size: .; v_call: TRBV4-2; cdr3_nt: TGTGCCAGCAGCCAAGACCCCGGGGACAGTCTCCGCTCTACTGAAGCTTTCTTT; cdr3_aa: CASSQDPGDSLRSTEAFF
j_call: TRBJ1-3; d_call: .; cdr3_length: 16; clone_size: .; v_call: TRBV5-5; cdr3_nt: TGTGCCAGCAGCTTGGGGCAGGGAAGGAGGGAAAACACCATATATTTT; cdr3_aa: CASSLGQGRRENTIYF
j_call: TRBJ1-5; d_call: .; cdr3_length: 15; clone_size: .; v_call: TRBV7-2; cdr3_nt: TGTGCCAGCAGCTTAGCGGCGGCTACAGGACAGCCCCAGCATTTT; cdr3_aa: CASSLAAATGQPQHF
j_call: TRBJ2-5; d_call: TRBD2; cdr3_length: 15; clone_size: .; v_call: TRBV5-1; cdr3_nt: TGCGCCAGCAGCTGGGAACTAGCGGGGGAAGAGACCCAGTACTTC; cdr3_aa: CASSWELAGEETQYF
j_call: TRBJ1-2; d_call: TRBD1; cdr3_length: 16; clone_size: .; v_call: TRBV7-2; cdr3_nt: TGTGCCAGCAGCACACAGGGGGCCCCCGGGAACTATGGCTACACCTTC; cdr3_aa: CASSTQGAPGNYGYTF
j_call: TRBJ1-2; d_call: TRBD1; cdr3_length: 13; clone_size: few; v_call: TRBV5-4; cdr3_nt: TGTGCCAGCAGCGGGACAGGGTTCTACGGCTACACCTTC; cdr3_aa: CASSGTGFYGYTF
j_call: TRBJ2-7; d_call: TRBD2; cdr3_length: 13; clone_size: .; v_call: TRBV7-8; cdr3_nt: TGTGCCAGCGGCGCGGGGGGGAGTGGCGAGCAGTACTTC; cdr3_aa: CASGAGGSGEQYF
j_call: TRBJ1-2; d_call: TRBD1; cdr3_length: 16; clone_size: .; v_call: TRBV7-2; cdr3_nt: TGTGCCAGCAGCTGGGACAGCCCGGGGGCCCTATGGGGCTACACCTTC; cdr3_aa: CASSWDSPGALWGYTF
j_call: TRBJ1-2; d_call: .; cdr3_length: 13; clone_size: .; v_call: TRBV10-3; cdr3_nt: TGTGCCATCAGGATGACAGATAACTATGGCTACACCTTC; cdr3_aa: CAIRMTDNYGYTF
j_call: TRBJ2-2; d_call: .; cdr3_length: 13; clone_size: few; v_call: TRBV2; cdr3_nt: TGTGCCAGCAACCCTATTACCACCGGGGAGCTGTTTTTT; cdr3_aa: CASNPITTGELFF
j_call: TRBJ1-1; d_call: .; cdr3_length: 15; clone_size: .; v_call: TRBV6-5; cdr3_nt: TGTGCCAGCAGTTACAGGTTCAGGTATAACACTGAAGCTTTCTTT; cdr3_aa: CASSYRFRYNTEAFF
j_call: TRBJ2-7; d_call: .; cdr3_length: 19; clone_size: few; v_call: TRBV7-8; cdr3_nt: TGTGCCAGCAGCTCTTGGGAAATACTGCGGGACAGCGAAACCTACGAGCAGTACTTC; cdr3_aa: CASSSWEILRDSETYEQYF
j_call: TRBJ1-4; d_call: .; cdr3_length: 15; clone_size: .; v_call: TRBV7-9; cdr3_nt: TGTGCCAGCAGCTTTTACCCCGGACTCAATGAAAAACTGTTTTTT; cdr3_aa: CASSFYPGLNEKLFF